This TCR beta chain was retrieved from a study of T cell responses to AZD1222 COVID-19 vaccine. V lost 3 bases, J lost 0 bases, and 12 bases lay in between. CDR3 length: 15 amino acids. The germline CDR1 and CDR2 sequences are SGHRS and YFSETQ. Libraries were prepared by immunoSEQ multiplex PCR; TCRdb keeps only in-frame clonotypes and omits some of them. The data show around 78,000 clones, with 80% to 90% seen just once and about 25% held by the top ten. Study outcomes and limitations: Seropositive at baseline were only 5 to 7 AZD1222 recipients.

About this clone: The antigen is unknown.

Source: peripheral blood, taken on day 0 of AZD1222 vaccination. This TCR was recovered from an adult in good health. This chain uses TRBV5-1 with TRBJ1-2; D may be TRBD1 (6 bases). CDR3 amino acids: CASSSQGAPNYGYTF. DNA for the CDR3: TGCGCCAGCAGCTCACAGGGAGCCCCTAACTATGGCTACACCTTC.